These 14 T cell receptor beta chains were all obtained from the same sample, sequenced in a study of identical twins. TCRdb itself ran the 5' RACE reads through MiXCR, one entry per CDR3 protein. The sample includes about 470,000 distinct CDR3 sequences, 20% to 25% of them seen just once. This sample was shared with a second study, whose subject was T cells expressing NK-cell markers.

Sequencing was carried out using CD4+ T cells sorted from blood. Receptors originate from a woman aged 18-29 years in good health.

The rearrangement links TRBV12-5 to TRBJ2-3; weak D call: TRBD1 (6 bases). Deletions cut 3 bases from V and 5 bases from J, with 15 bases between. Germline loops: CDR1 LGHNT, CDR2 FRNRAP. The CDR3 consists of 15 residues. This CDR3 reads CASGLGQTSIDTQYF. CDR3 coding DNA: TGTGCTAGTGGTTTAGGACAGACCTCCATAGATACGCAGTATTTT. Complete variable domain (other parts from reference TRBV12-5 and TRBJ2-3): DARVTQTPRHKVTEMGQEVTMRCQPILGHNTVFWYRQTMMQGLELLAYFRNRAPLDDSGMPKDRFSAEMPDATLATLKIQPSEPRDSAVYFCASGLGQTSIDTQYFGPGTRLTVL.

The V and J genes are TRBV5-8 and TRBJ1-6, with a tentative D call TRBD1 (5 bases). The CDR3 is 15 residues long. Germline V lookup: CDR1 SGHTS, CDR2 YDEGEE. V was pared by 2 bases and J by 9 bases, with 15 bases between. CDR3 loop: CASSFRGSHGSPLHF. The CDR3 DNA follows: TGTGCCAGCAGCTTCCGGGGGTCTCATGGTTCACCCCTCCACTTT.

This clonotype was counted between two and nine times. The chain links TRBV6-2 or TRBV6-3 to TRBJ1-5; tentative D call: TRBD1 (6 bases). This CDR3 comprises 14 residues. Trimming removed 11 bases at V and 4 bases at J, with 18 bases between. Germline V CDR1 and CDR2: MNHEY, SVGEGT. The CDR3 bases are TGTGCCTCTCGGGACACACTTCCGAATCAGCCCCAGCATTTT. Translated: CASRDTLPNQPQHF.

The table lists this clonotype with a few counts. The rearrangement uses TRBV6-1 and TRBJ1-1, with 7 nucleotides matching TRBD1. CDR1 is MNHNS, CDR2 SASEGT, per germline. After removal of 4 bases from V and 3 bases from J, the junction contained 11 bases not matched to a gene. The CDR3 runs 16 residues. The CDR3, as DNA: TGTGCCAGCAGTGGTTTCAGACAGGGCCAGGACACTGAAGCTTTCTTT. Protein sequence: CASSGFRQGQDTEAFF.

This chain joins TRBV7-2 and TRBJ2-1, with 8 bases aligning to TRBD2. CDR3 size: 16 residues. After removal of 5 bases from V and 4 bases from J, the junction contained 10 bases not matched to a gene. The germline V gene encodes CDR1 SGHTA and CDR2 FQGNSA. The CDR3 is CASSPGGVAGYNEQFF. The CDR3 nucleotides are TGTGCCAGCAGCCCCGGGGGTGTAGCGGGGTACAATGAGCAGTTCTTC.

The V and J genes are TRBV5-1 and TRBJ2-1, with TRBD2 as a possible D gene (5 bases). With 4 bases removed from V and 4 bases from J, the gap between germline ends came to 9 bases. This CDR3 is built from 13 residues. CDR1 is SGHRS, CDR2 YFSETQ, per germline. CDR3 sequence: CASSRPGYNEQFF. CDR3 in DNA: TGCGCCAGCAGCCGTCCGGGATACAATGAGCAGTTCTTC.

Only a few counts were recorded for this clonotype. This sequence joins TRBV7-2 and TRBJ2-7; D is possibly TRBD2 (6 bases). V dropped 8 bases and J dropped 5 bases, with 16 bases sitting between them. Germline V gene lookup returns CDR1 SGHTA and CDR2 FQGNSA. CDR3 size: 13 residues. The CDR3 loop is CASCTGLSNEQYF. Here the CDR3 DNA reads TGTGCCAGCTGTACAGGACTATCAAACGAGCAGTACTTC.

This clonotype has just one count. The V gene is TRBV10-3, the J gene TRBJ2-7, with D possibly TRBD2 on 6 matching bases. Germline CDR1 and CDR2: ENHRY and SYGVKD. The CDR3 runs 15 residues. The ends were cut back, 0 bases at V and 7 bases at J, with 16 bases in the middle. The CDR3 loop is CAISESRPAGGEQYF. The DNA for the CDR3 is TGTGCCATCAGTGAGTCACGGCCGGCCGGGGGAGAGCAGTACTTC.

This clonotype was seen a few times. V is TRBV15 and J is TRBJ1-2; no firm D call. The CDR3 contains 15 residues. Germline V gives CDR1 LNHNV, CDR2 YYDKDF (reference sequence). Trimming shortened V by 0 bases and J by 3 bases, and 11 bases separated the two germline ends. In DNA, the CDR3 is TGTGCCACCAGCAGAGATGGAGTCCTTTACTATGGCTACACCTTC. Amino acid sequence: CATSRDGVLYYGYTF.

The chain employs TRBV20-1 and TRBJ2-5, with 9 positions matching TRBD2. The junction had 6 bases not matched to a gene; V was cut back by 5 bases and J by 5 bases. The CDR3 is 13 amino acids. The germline V gene has CDR1 DFQATT and CDR2 SNEGSKA (reference sequence). In DNA form, the CDR3 reads TGCAGTGCTGTGCGGGAGGGCCGGGAGACCCAGTACTTC. This gives the protein CSAVREGRETQYF.

In its sample, this clonotype was seen a few times. The CDR3 bases are TGTGCCAGCAGCTTAGCCCAGGGATCGAATCAGCCCCAGCATTTT. Amino acid sequence: CASSLAQGSNQPQHF. V is TRBV7-2 and J is TRBJ1-5, with D perhaps matching TRBD1 (5 bases). Trimming left V 0 bases short and J 4 bases short, with 10 bases between. The CDR3 runs to 15 residues. From germline, CDR1 is SGHTA and CDR2 FQGNSA.

A few counts support this clonotype. The rearrangement uses TRBV27 and TRBJ1-2, with a tentative D call TRBD1 (5 bases). The length of the CDR3 is 14 residues. Germline V gives CDR1 MNHEY, CDR2 SMNVEV (reference sequence). V was cut by 5 bases and J by 3 bases, with 13 bases left in between. The CDR3: CASSPVGGHYGYTF. In nucleotides, the CDR3 is TGTGCCAGCAGTCCCGTGGGGGGACACTATGGCTACACCTTC.

This clonotype was seen only a few times. This chain joins TRBV24-1 and TRBJ2-1; 10 bases fit TRBD2. The CDR3 sequence is 18 residues long. CDR1 KGHDR and CDR2 SFDVKD come from the germline V gene. The V gene end was trimmed by 4 bases and the J gene end by 8 bases; junction bases not matched to a gene: 16. CDR3 residues: CATSERLTSGRLRDEQFF. The CDR3 coding sequence is TGTGCCACCAGTGAGCGGCTGACTAGCGGGCGCTTAAGGGATGAGCAGTTCTTC.

The chain uses TRBV27 and TRBJ2-2, with D perhaps TRBD2 (6 bases). Per germline, CDR1 MNHEY and CDR2 SMNVEV (reference sequence). CDR3 length: 15 residues. Between the trimmed V and J ends, which lost 4 bases and 5 bases, there was a span of 14 bases. CDR3 loop: CASSSRGSGTGELFF. The CDR3, as DNA: TGTGCCAGCAGTTCTAGGGGTAGCGGTACCGGGGAGCTGTTTTTT.